This record covers a single TCR beta chain. What it recognizes is unknown. The sample originates from a study of cytomegalovirus exposure and HLA in healthy donors. Study observations and caveats: Analysis performed later found under 20,000 TCR beta sequences associated with HLA alleles at 0.05 false discovery rate.

The CDR3 runs to 13 residues. CDR1 is SGHKS and CDR2 is YYEKEE in the germline V gene (reference sequence). With 4 bases removed from V and 4 bases from J, the gap between germline ends came to 11 bases. Each donor was healthy, and each was a bone marrow donor. PCR employed 60 Vbeta and 13 Jbeta primers. Under the authors' procedure: In a later analysis, the count reached 80 million or so unique TCR beta chains, with roughly 12 million shared. The assay was immunoSEQ multiplex PCR, and TCRdb's table has in-frame clones only and misses some. The DNA was the basis for D and trimming; V, J and clone size are from that table. This sample yields about 190,000 clones, of which around 77% are seen a single time; about 1.6% belongs to the top ten.

This TCR derives from a young woman in good health and CMV-seronegative. The V and J genes are TRBV5-5 and TRBJ1-1, with D possibly being TRBD1 (6 bases). The specimen was PBMCs. The CDR3 DNA sequence: TGTGCCAGCAGCCCGGGACACCTCACTGAAGCTTTCTTT. Amino acids: CASSPGHLTEAFF.